This T cell receptor (beta chain) was found in a study of T cells in Graves' hyperthyroidism and ophthalmopathy. This clonotype was counted ten times or more. The antigen is not known. The CDR3 runs to 14 residues. The germline gives CDR1 SNHLY, CDR2 FYNNEI. J lost 8 bases, V lost 7 bases, and 11 bases had no gene match. Study-level points and caveats: Ophthalmopathy and stable hyperthyroidism were separated by a 13 V-J model. Most thyroid clonotypes expanded above 0.001 appeared in blood too.

Researchers amplified the TCR beta CDR3 regions from RNA transcripts. The HTBI primer set served for first-round RT-PCR of the TCR CDR3. One entry per CDR3 protein, called by TCRdb with MiXCR from the multiplex PCR reads. Counted here are around 300,000 distinct CDR3 sequences, roughly an eighth occurring once; the ten biggest clones make up 7.9%. Patients counted as stable if ophthalmopathy did not develop within 18 months. Used for diagnoses were clinical symptoms, serum thyroxine and TRAb, thyroid ultrasound and orbital computed tomography. Sequencing was performed on blood. This sequence originates from a woman aged 40-49 years with Graves' hyperthyroidism. The chain couples TRBV2 to TRBJ2-3; 8 positions match TRBD2. CDR3 sequence: CASIYSGNVGTQYF. CDR3 bases: TGTGCCAGCATCTATAGCGGGAATGTGGGTACGCAGTATTTT.